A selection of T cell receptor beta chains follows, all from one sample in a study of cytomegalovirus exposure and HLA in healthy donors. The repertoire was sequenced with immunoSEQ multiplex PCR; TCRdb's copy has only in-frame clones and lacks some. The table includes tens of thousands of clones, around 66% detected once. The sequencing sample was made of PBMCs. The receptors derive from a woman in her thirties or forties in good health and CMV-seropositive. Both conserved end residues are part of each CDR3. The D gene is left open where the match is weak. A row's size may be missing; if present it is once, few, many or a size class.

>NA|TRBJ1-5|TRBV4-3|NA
TGCGCCAGCAGCCAAGCCGGGGGAGGTCAGCCCCAGCATTTT
CASSQAGGGQPQHF
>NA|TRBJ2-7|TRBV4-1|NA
TGCGCCAGCAGCCAAGATCGGAGCGAGCAGTACTTC
CASSQDRSEQYF
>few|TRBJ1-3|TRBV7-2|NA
TGTGCCAGCACTGTCGACAGGTTCAACTCTGGAAACACCATATATTTT
CASTVDRFNSGNTIYF
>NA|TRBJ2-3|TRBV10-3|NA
TGTGCCATCTCAAGCACAGATACGCAGTATTTT
CAISSTDTQYF
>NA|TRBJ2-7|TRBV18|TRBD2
TGTGCCAGCTCCCAGGGAGGGTTCCCCTACGAGCAGTACTTC
CASSQGGFPYEQYF
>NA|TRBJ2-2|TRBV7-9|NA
TGTGCCAGCAGCCCTCACACCGGGGAGCTGTTTTTT
CASSPHTGELFF
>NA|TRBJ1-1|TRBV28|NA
TGTGCCAGCAGTTTAATCTCCAGGGGGAACACTGAAGCTTTCTTT
CASSLISRGNTEAFF
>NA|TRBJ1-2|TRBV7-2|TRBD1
TGTGCCAGCAGTCAGGACAGGGATGCTGGCTACACCTTC
CASSQDRDAGYTF
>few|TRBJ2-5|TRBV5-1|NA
TGCGCCAGCAGCTTGACTTTCCAAGAGACCCAGTACTTC
CASSLTFQETQYF
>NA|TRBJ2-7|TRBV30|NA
TGTGCCTGGAGTCCGAGCTTGCAACTCTACGAGCAGTACTTC
CAWSPSLQLYEQYF
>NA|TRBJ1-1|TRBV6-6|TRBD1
TGTGCCAGCAGTACAGGGGGGAGCACTGAAGCTTTCTTT
CASSTGGSTEAFF
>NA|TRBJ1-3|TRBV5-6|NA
TGTGCCAGCAGCTTGACGGGTATGATGTCCAACACCATATATTTT
CASSLTGMMSNTIYF
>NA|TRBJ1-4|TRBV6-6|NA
TGTGCCAGCAGTTACGCGGGGGTGGGCGAAAAACTGTTTTTT
CASSYAGVGEKLFF
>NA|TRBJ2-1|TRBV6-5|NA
TGTGCCAGCAGTTACGGGACTGGATACAATGAGCAGTTCTTC
CASSYGTGYNEQFF
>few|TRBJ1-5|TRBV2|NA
TGTGCCAGCAGGACAACGAGTCATAATCAGCCCCAGCATTTT
CASRTTSHNQPQHF
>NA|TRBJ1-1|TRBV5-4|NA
TGTGCCAGCAGCCCGCGGACAGCTGTTATGAACACTGAAGCTTTCTTT
CASSPRTAVMNTEAFF
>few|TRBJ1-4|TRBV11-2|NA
TGTGCCTCAGGAGGCGACTTTAATGAAAAACTGTTTTTT
CASGGDFNEKLFF
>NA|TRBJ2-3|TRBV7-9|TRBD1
TGTGCCAGCAGCTTCGGACAGGGCACAGATACGCAGTATTTT
CASSFGQGTDTQYF
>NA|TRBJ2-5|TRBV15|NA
TGTGCCACCAGCAGGGGACTCCAGCTCGGTGAGACCCAGTACTTC
CATSRGLQLGETQYF
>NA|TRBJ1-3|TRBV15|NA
TGTGCCACCAGCAGACAACAGGCTAGCTCTGGAAACACCATATATTTT
CATSRQQASSGNTIYF
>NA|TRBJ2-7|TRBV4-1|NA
TGCGCCAGCAGCCTTAACGCCAGGGTCTACGAGCAGTACTTC
CASSLNARVYEQYF
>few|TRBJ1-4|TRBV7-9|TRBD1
TGTGCCAGCAGCTTAGGGGGACAGGGTAATGAAAAACTGTTTTTT
CASSLGGQGNEKLFF
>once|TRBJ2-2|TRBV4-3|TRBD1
TGCGCCAGCAGCCCTTGGACAGGGGCCACCGGGGAGCTGTTTTTT
CASSPWTGATGELFF
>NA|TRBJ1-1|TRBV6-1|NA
TGTGCCAGCAGTCAAGGAGCCCAAAAGAACACTGAAGCTTTCTTT
CASSQGAQKNTEAFF
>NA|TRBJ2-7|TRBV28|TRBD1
TGTGCCAGCAGTTCTGAACGGACAGGAGTACCTTACGAGCAGTACTTC
CASSSERTGVPYEQYF
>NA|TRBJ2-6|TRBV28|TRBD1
TGTGCCAGCAGCCCAGGGGGCAGGGGGACCAGACGGGCCAACGTCCTGACTTTC
CASSPGGRGTRRANVLTF
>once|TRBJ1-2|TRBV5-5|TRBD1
TGTGCCAGCACCGAGTCACAGGGGGCGAGCTATGGCTACACCTTC
CASTESQGASYGYTF
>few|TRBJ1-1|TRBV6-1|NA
TGTGCCAGCAGTGTACAGGGAATTGGGTACACTGAAGCTTTCTTT
CASSVQGIGYTEAFF